A selection of T cell receptor beta chains follows, all from one sample in a study of beta chain features in type 1 diabetes. Sequencing used immunoSEQ multiplex PCR; TCRdb keeps in-frame clones, though not all of them. The sample lists about 930,000 clones, about a sixth seen once, with about 0.02% in the top ten. Specimen: naive CD4+ T cells from blood. The origin of the receptors is a woman younger than 35 in good health. CDR3s include the opening cysteine and the closing phenylalanine or tryptophan. A D gene is named only where the DNA matches it firmly. A clone size is listed for some rows: how often the clone was seen (once, few, many), or a class if it is expanded.

abundance | j_gene | v_gene | d_gene | CDR3nt | CDR3aa
few | TRBJ2-5 | TRBV18 | TRBD1 | TGTGCCAGCTCGCCACAGGGGGCTATGGAGACCCAGTACTTC | CASSPQGAMETQYF
few | TRBJ2-7 | TRBV28 | TRBD1 | TGTGCCAGCAACAGGGGCTACGAGCAGTACTTC | CASNRGYEQYF
- | TRBJ2-1 | TRBV7-8 | - | TGTGCCAGCAGCTCGGGGCTAGCCCTCTACAATGAGCAGTTCTTC | CASSSGLALYNEQFF
- | TRBJ2-7 | TRBV6-6 | - | TGTGCCAGCAGCCGGGACGGCTCCTACGAGCAGTACTTC | CASSRDGSYEQYF
- | TRBJ2-6 | TRBV9 | - | TGTGCCAGCAGCCCCGGAGCGGACTGGGCCAACGTCCTGACTTTC | CASSPGADWANVLTF
- | TRBJ2-3 | TRBV28 | - | TGTGCCAGCAGTCGAAGGAGCACAGATACGCAGTATTTT | CASSRRSTDTQYF
- | TRBJ1-2 | TRBV25-1 | - | TGTGCCACCAGCAGAGGGCTTTACGGCTACACCTTC | CATSRGLYGYTF
few | TRBJ2-7 | TRBV11-2 | - | TGTGCCAGCAGCTTAGTGCGGACAGTGCCCTACGAGCAGTACTTC | CASSLVRTVPYEQYF
few | TRBJ1-3 | TRBV6-1 | - | TGTGCCAGCAGTGAAGCAGGGGTGGGAAACACCATATATTTT | CASSEAGVGNTIYF
few | TRBJ2-1 | TRBV4-3 | TRBD2 | TGCGCCAGCAGCCAAGATCTTTCTAGCGGGAGGGGGGTTGAGCAGTTCTTC | CASSQDLSSGRGVEQFF
- | TRBJ2-7 | TRBV7-9 | - | TGTGCCAGCAGCCCCAAGGCTATCCCGTTCGAGCAGTACTTC | CASSPKAIPFEQYF
- | TRBJ2-2 | TRBV29-1 | TRBD2 | TGCAGCGTTGGGTTGCGGGGGGCGGTACCCGGGGAGCTGTTTTTT | CSVGLRGAVPGELFF
- | TRBJ2-6 | TRBV5-4 | - | TGTGCCAGCAGCTCGTACAGGGTTAGTGGGCCTGGGGCCAACGTCCTGACTTTC | CASSSYRVSGPGANVLTF
- | TRBJ1-4 | TRBV28 | - | TGTGCCAGCAGTTTCGAAGGTACCAATGAAAAACTGTTTTTT | CASSFEGTNEKLFF
few | TRBJ2-1 | TRBV29-1 | TRBD2 | TGCAGCGTTGGGATGGGACTAGCGGGAGACAATGAGCAGTTCTTC | CSVGMGLAGDNEQFF
few | TRBJ2-6 | TRBV6-5 | - | TGTGCCAGCAGTTACTCGTGGGGGGCCAACGTCCTGACTTTC | CASSYSWGANVLTF
few | TRBJ2-3 | TRBV25-1 | TRBD1 | TGTGCCAGCAGTGAATCGTTGGGACAGTCGACAGATACGCAGTATTTT | CASSESLGQSTDTQYF
few | TRBJ2-3 | TRBV4-3 | - | TGCGCCAGCACCGCGAGGTTGAGGAGTAGAGATACGCAGTATTTT | CASTARLRSRDTQYF
once | TRBJ1-1 | TRBV5-1 | - | TGCGCCAGCAGCTTGGACGGCAGTTACACTGAAGCTTTCTTT | CASSLDGSYTEAFF
few | TRBJ2-5 | TRBV28 | TRBD1 | TGTGCCAGCAGGGGCCGGGGGACAGGGGAGACCCAGTACTTC | CASRGRGTGETQYF
- | TRBJ2-7 | TRBV10-3 | - | TGTGCCATCAGTGCCACCTACGACGTGCAGTACTTC | CAISATYDVQYF
- | TRBJ2-5 | TRBV4-3 | - | TGCGCCAGCAGCCAAGGGCCTCAAGAGACCCAGTACTTC | CASSQGPQETQYF
few | TRBJ2-5 | TRBV10-1 | TRBD1 | TGCGCCAGCAGTGCGAACAGGGGTGAGACCCAGTACTTC | CASSANRGETQYF
- | TRBJ2-7 | TRBV28 | TRBD2 | TGTGCCAGCAGCCCAGCCTTGGGATATGCGGGAGGTATGGACGAGCAGTACTTC | CASSPALGYAGGMDEQYF
few | TRBJ2-7 | TRBV29-1 | - | TGCAGCGCTGGTGCTAGCTCCTACGAGCAGTACTTC | CSAGASSYEQYF
- | TRBJ2-3 | TRBV6-5 | - | TGTGCCAGCAGCCGCAGGTTGAGAGATACGCAGTATTTT | CASSRRLRDTQYF
few | TRBJ2-6 | TRBV4-2 | - | TGTGCCAGCAGCCAAGAAGGATTGCGGCCCTCTGGGGCCAACGTCCTGACTTTC | CASSQEGLRPSGANVLTF
- | TRBJ1-2 | TRBV7-2 | TRBD1 | TGTGCCAGCAGCTTAGTTGCAGGGGGGACTAACTATGGCTACACCTTC | CASSLVAGGTNYGYTF
few | TRBJ2-7 | TRBV25-1 | - | TGTGCCAGCAGTGAATTGTCAGGGCCCTACGAGCAGTACTTC | CASSELSGPYEQYF
- | TRBJ1-5 | TRBV19 | - | TGTGCCAGTAGTATAAACGGACGGACCCTGAGCAATCAGCCCCAGCATTTT | CASSINGRTLSNQPQHF
few | TRBJ2-7 | TRBV11-2 | - | TGTGCCAGCAGCCTAGAGCCAGGGAACTACGAGCAGTACTTC | CASSLEPGNYEQYF
- | TRBJ2-2 | TRBV4-2 | TRBD2 | TGTGCCAGCAGCCAAGATCGACTAGCGGGAGGTATCGACACCGGGGAGCTGTTTTTT | CASSQDRLAGGIDTGELFF
few | TRBJ2-1 | TRBV7-8 | TRBD2 | TGTGCCAGCAGCCCTCGACTAGCGGGAGACAATGAGCAGTTCTTC | CASSPRLAGDNEQFF